The rows below give T cell receptor beta chains drawn from one sample of a study of T cell repertoires in cytomegalovirus infection. No antigens are known for them. TCRdb used MiXCR to reprocess the reads, holding one entry per CDR3 protein. Seen here are around 570,000 distinct CDR3 sequences, around 40% observed once, and the top ten hold about 46%. The material sequenced was cultured PBMCs, taken from culture after CMV antigen stimulation. These receptors came from a human donor in good health (CMV status not recorded). Some clones in this sample may be carry-over from other donors' samples. Both conserved end residues are part of each CDR3. The D gene is left open where the match is weak. Size is omitted from some rows. Given values are once, few, many or a class for expanded clones.

>NA|NA|TRBV27|TRBJ1-2
TGTGCCAGCAGTTACCGCCGGAATGACTATGGCTACACCTTC
CASSYRRNDYGYTF
>NA|few|TRBV10-3|TRBJ2-7
TGTGCCATCAGTGAGTCGACGAGGGACGAGCAGTACTTC
CAISESTRDEQYF
>TRBD1|NA|TRBV28|TRBJ1-2
TGTGCCAGCAGAACAGGGGCGACCCTCCATGGCTACACCTTC
CASRTGATLHGYTF
>TRBD2|NA|TRBV11-3|TRBJ2-1
TGTGCCAGCAGCGTTGAGGGCGGGAGTTCCTACAATGAGCAGTTCTTC
CASSVEGGSSYNEQFF
>NA|NA|TRBV7-6|TRBJ2-7
TGTGCCAGCAGCTTACAAGGGATGGGCTACGAGCAGTACTTC
CASSLQGMGYEQYF
>NA|many|TRBV7-2|TRBJ1-6
TGTGCCAGCAGCTTATCGGGAGATAATTCACCCCTCCACTTT
CASSLSGDNSPLHF
>NA|NA|TRBV7-8|TRBJ1-5
TGTGCCAGCAGCTTGTATCACCGCACCGATAGCAATCAGCCCCAGCATTTT
CASSLYHRTDSNQPQHF
>NA|NA|TRBV29-1|TRBJ1-5
TGCAGCGCCCGAGCGGGTATTGGGCCCCAGCATTTT
CSARAGIGPQHF
>TRBD1|NA|TRBV5-5|TRBJ2-7
TGTGCCAGCAGCTTGGGCCAGACAGGGTACTACGCCTACGAGCAGTACTTC
CASSLGQTGYYAYEQYF
>TRBD1|NA|TRBV6-6|TRBJ2-5
TGTGCCAGCAGTTACTCGAGACAGGGGGCAGAGACCCAGTACTTC
CASSYSRQGAETQYF